These T cell receptor beta chains were read from a single sample in a study of OX40 agonist ivuxolimab in advanced cancers. Assay used: immunoSEQ multiplex PCR; TCRdb lists only in-frame clones, some missing. The sample lists roughly 51,000 clones, roughly 88% seen once, with around 10% in the top ten. The sample consisted of CD4+ or CD8+ T cells sorted from blood, taken in a trial of the OX40 agonist ivuxolimab. The receptors were sampled from an adult with an advanced solid tumor such as melanoma, head and neck, liver or kidney cancer. The CDR3 runs from the conserved cysteine through the conserved F or W. D genes are given only for firm matches.

>-|TRBV10-3|TRBJ2-6
CAISAEQAISSSGANVLTF
>-|TRBV5-4|TRBJ2-7
CASSSQQSSYEQYF
>TRBD2|TRBV19|TRBJ2-7
CASTASGTYEQYF
>TRBD1|TRBV4-1|TRBJ2-1
CASSQGGDRGRFF
>-|TRBV28|TRBJ2-5
CASAPGVGADKETQYF
>-|TRBV9|TRBJ2-2
CASSENSRANTGELFF
>-|TRBV21-1|TRBJ2-3
CASSKRGVGGHSGEADTQYF
>-|TRBV21-1|TRBJ1-1
CASSSDRGSSEAFF
>TRBD2|TRBV28|TRBJ2-5
CASSFTGGPETQYF
>-|TRBV5-1|TRBJ2-1
CASSLGGLDEQFF
>-|TRBV2|TRBJ2-5
CASSEALFLHFQETQYF
>-|TRBV15|TRBJ1-5
CATSRDGGGSQPQHF
>-|TRBV10-2|TRBJ1-5
CASSDTPYFNQPQHF
>TRBD1|TRBV6-6|TRBJ1-6
CASSSTGGYNSPLHF
>-|TRBV11-2|TRBJ1-2
CASSWSRDRNYGYTF
>-|TRBV9|TRBJ2-1
CASSAASNEQFF
>TRBD2|TRBV7-9|TRBJ2-5
CASSLGTSVGETQYF
>-|TRBV7-7|TRBJ2-3
CASSLRGAQDTQYF
>TRBD1|TRBV5-1|TRBJ1-6
CASSLGWGQNSPLHF
>-|TRBV11-2|TRBJ2-5
CASSLGTKKNREGETQYF
>TRBD1|TRBV7-2|TRBJ1-1
CASSLGQGVAEAFF
>TRBD2|TRBV6-1|TRBJ2-7
CATLLTSGYEQYF
>-|TRBV11-3|TRBJ2-3
CASSPSVTDTQYF
>TRBD1|TRBV4-3|TRBJ1-1
CASSQGQGGASEAFF
>-|TRBV28|TRBJ1-5
CASSFLPDSNQPQHF
>-|TRBV7-9|TRBJ1-5
CASSSVRKNQPQHF
>TRBD2|TRBV4-3|TRBJ2-7
CASSQELAGGSYEQYF
>TRBD2|TRBV7-6|TRBJ2-1
CASSLTHSGSFYNEQFF
>-|TRBV5-1|TRBJ2-1
CASSSPGYNEQFF
>TRBD2|TRBV9|TRBJ2-2
CASSGGLAENTGELFF
>-|TRBV11-1|TRBJ2-1
CASSSGHDNEQFF
>-|TRBV4-3|TRBJ1-2
CASSQGAGYGYTF
>TRBD2|TRBV28|TRBJ2-7
CASSLGGVGEQYF
>-|TRBV9|TRBJ2-1
CASSVSSVLEQFF
>-|TRBV19|TRBJ1-5
CASSAPGAGQPQHF
>TRBD2|TRBV5-1|TRBJ2-4
CASSPGLAGDNIQYF
>-|TRBV20-1|TRBJ2-7
CSGREGYEQYF